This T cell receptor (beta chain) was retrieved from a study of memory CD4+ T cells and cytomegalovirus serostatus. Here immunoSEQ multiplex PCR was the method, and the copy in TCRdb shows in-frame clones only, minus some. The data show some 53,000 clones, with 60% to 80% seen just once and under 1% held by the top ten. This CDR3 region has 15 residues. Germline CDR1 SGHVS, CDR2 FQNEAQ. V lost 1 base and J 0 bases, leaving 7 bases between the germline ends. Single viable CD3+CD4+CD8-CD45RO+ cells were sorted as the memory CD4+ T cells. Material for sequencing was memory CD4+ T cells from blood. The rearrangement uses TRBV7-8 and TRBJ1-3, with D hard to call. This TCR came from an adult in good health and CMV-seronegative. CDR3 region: CASSLGLSSGNTIYF. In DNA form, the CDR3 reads TGTGCCAGCAGCTTAGGGTTGAGCTCTGGAAACACCATATATTTT.